This T cell receptor (beta chain) comes out of a study of CD8 T cells in Susac syndrome. Sequencing of TCR beta covered CD8+ and CD4+ T cells obtained from blood. The multiple sclerosis control cohort comprised treatment-naive individuals presenting with stable or active relapsing-remitting disease. TEMRA cells were FACS-enriched, unlike CD8+ and CD4+ T cells, which were negatively isolated. Random hexamers served to reverse transcribe roughly 0.5 to 1 ug RNA. Amplification of the TCR beta CDR3 was carried out by immunoSEQ multiplex PCR, which spanned a total of 54 Vbeta and 13 Jbeta segments. From the immunoSEQ multiplex PCR reads, TCRdb called clonotypes with MiXCR, one entry per CDR3 protein. The sample has some 190,000 distinct CDR3 sequences, 90% to 97% seen once; the top ten hold under 0.095%. The sequenced material came from CD4+ T cells from PBMCs. The clonotype was recovered from a human donor with multiple sclerosis.

CDR3 in DNA: TGCAGTGCTAGAGGTGCAGGGCGAGGGGCAGATACGCAGTATTTT. Translating it yields CSARGAGRGADTQYF. This sequence joins TRBV20-1 and TRBJ2-3, with D possibly called TRBD1 or TRBD2 (5 bases each). Per the germline V gene, CDR1 is DFQATT and CDR2 is SNEGSKA (reference sequence). The CDR3 spans 15 residues. V gave up 1 base and J gave up 4 bases, with 15 bases separating them.